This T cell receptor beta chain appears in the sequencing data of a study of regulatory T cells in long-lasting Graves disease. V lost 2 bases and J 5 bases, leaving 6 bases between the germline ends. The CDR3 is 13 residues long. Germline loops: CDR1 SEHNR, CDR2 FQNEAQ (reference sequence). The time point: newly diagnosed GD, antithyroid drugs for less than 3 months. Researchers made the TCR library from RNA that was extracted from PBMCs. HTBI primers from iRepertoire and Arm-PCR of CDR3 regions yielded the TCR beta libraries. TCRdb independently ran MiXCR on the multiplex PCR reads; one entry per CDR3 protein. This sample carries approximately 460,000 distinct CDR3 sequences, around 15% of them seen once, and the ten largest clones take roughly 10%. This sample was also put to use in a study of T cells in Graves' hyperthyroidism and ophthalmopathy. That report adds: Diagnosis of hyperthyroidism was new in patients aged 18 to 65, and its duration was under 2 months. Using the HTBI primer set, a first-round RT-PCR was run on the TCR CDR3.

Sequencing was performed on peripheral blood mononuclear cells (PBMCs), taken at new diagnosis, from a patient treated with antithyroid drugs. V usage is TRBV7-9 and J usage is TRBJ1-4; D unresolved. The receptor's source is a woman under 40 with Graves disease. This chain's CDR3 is CASSLNVNEKLFF. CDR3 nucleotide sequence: TGTGCCAGCAGCTTAAACGTGAATGAAAAACTGTTTTTT.